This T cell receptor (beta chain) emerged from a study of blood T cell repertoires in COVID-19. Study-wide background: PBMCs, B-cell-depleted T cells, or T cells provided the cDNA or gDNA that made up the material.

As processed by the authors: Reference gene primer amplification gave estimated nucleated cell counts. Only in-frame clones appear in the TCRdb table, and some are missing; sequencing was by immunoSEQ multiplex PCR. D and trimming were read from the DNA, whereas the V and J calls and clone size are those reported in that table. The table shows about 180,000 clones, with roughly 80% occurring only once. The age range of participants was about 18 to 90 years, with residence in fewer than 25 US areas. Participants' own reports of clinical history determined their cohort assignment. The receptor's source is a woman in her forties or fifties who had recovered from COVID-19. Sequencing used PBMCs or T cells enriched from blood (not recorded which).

The CDR3 coding sequence is TGCGCCAGCTGGCAAATGGGCAGGGAAAGCAATCAGCCCCAGCATTTT. Translating gives CASWQMGRESNQPQHF. J is TRBJ1-5 and V is TRBV5-1, with D maybe TRBD1 (5 bases). Germline V gives CDR1 SGHRS, CDR2 YFSETQ. This CDR3 is 16 amino acids long. The V gene lost 7 bases and the J gene lost 1 base, with 18 bases spanning the gap.